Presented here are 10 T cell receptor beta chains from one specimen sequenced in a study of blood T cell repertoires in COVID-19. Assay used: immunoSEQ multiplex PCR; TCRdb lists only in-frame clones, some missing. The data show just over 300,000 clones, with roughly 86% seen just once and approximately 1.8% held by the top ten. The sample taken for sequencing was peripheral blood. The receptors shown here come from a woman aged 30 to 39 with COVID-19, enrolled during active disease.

CDR3 amino acids: CASRVGSTDTQYF. The CDR3 DNA is TGCGCCAGCAGGGTCGGTAGCACAGATACGCAGTATTTT. This chain connects TRBV5-1 to TRBJ2-3; D gene unclear. Germline V gene lookup returns CDR1 SGHRS and CDR2 YFSETQ. The CDR3 totals 13 residues. Trimming took off 5 bases at V and 0 bases at J, with 7 bases between the two ends.

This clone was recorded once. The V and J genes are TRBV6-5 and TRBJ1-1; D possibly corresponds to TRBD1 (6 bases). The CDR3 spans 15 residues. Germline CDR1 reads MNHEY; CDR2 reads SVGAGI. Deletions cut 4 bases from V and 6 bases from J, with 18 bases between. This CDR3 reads CASSFLSGVPAEAFF. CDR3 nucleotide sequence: TGTGCCAGCAGTTTTCTGTCAGGGGTACCCGCTGAAGCTTTCTTT.

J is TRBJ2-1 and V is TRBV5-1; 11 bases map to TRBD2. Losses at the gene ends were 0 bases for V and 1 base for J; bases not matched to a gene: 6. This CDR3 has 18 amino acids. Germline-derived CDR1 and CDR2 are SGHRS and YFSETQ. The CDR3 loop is CASSLVVAGGPSYNEQFF. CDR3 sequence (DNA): TGCGCCAGCAGCTTGGTAGTAGCGGGGGGGCCATCCTACAATGAGCAGTTCTTC.

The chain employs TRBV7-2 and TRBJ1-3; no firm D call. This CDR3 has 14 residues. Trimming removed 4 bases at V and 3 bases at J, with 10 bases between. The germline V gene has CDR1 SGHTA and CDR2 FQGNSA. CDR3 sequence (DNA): TGTGCCAGCAGCTCCCGCAGAAATGGAAACACCATATATTTT. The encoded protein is CASSSRRNGNTIYF.

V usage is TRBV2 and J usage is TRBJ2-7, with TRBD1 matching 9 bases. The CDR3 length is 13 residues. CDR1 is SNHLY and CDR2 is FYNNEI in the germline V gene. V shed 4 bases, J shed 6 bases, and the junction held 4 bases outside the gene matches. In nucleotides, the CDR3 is TGTGCCAGCAGTGGACAGGGGGGAGGCGAGCAGTACTTC. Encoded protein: CASSGQGGGEQYF.

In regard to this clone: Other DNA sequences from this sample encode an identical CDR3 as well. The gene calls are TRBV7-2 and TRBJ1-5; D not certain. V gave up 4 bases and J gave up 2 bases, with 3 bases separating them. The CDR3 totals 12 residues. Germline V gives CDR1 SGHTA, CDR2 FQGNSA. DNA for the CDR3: TGTGCCAGCAGCTCCGGCAATCAGCCCCAGCATTTT. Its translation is CASSSGNQPQHF. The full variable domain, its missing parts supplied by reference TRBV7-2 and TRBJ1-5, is GAGVSQSPSNKVTEKGKDVELRCDPISGHTALYWYRQSLGQGLEFLIYFQGNSAPDKSGLPSDRFSAERTGGSVSTLTIQRTQQEDSAVYLCASSSGNQPQHFGDGTRLSIL.

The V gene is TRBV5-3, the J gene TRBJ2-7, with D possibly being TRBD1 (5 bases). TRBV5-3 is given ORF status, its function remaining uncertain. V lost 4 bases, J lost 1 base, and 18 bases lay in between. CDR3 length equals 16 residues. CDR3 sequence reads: CARSLSPTVQSYEQYV. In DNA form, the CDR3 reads TGTGCCAGAAGCCTCTCTCCGACAGTACAATCCTACGAGCAGTACGTC.

CDR3 residues: CASSPFGEHQPQHF. The CDR3 coding sequence is TGTGCCAGCTCGCCATTCGGGGAACATCAGCCCCAGCATTTT. The J gene is TRBJ1-5, the V gene TRBV18; D unresolved. Germline loops: CDR1 KGHSH, CDR2 LQKENI. The CDR3 runs 14 residues. V lost 6 bases and J lost 5, with 14 bases in between.

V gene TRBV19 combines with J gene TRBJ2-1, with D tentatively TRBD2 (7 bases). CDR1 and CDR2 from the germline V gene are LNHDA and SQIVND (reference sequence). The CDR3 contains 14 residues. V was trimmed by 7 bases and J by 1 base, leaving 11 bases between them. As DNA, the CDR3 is TGTGCCAGTATCAAGGGGGGGTCCTACAATGAGCAGTTCTTC. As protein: CASIKGGSYNEQFF.

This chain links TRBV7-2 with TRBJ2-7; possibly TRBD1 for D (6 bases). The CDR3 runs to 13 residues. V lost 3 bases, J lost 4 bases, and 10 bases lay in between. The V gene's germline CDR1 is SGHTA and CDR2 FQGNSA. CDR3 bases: TGTGCCAGCAGCTTCTACAGGGATTACGAGCAGTACTTC. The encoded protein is CASSFYRDYEQYF.